The 27 T cell receptor beta chains below come from one sample, sequenced in a study of CXCR3-negative and CXCR3-positive naive CD8 T cells. Each TRB cDNA library was prepared by 5' RACE (with UMI labels). TCRdb re-called the 5' RACE reads and gives one entry per CDR3 protein, without DNA. The sample data list roughly 8,700 distinct CDR3 sequences. The sample comprised naive CXCR3- CD8+ T cells from blood. Subset meaning: CD45RO-CCR7+CD27+CD95- naive CD8+ T cells lacking CXCR3 (TNR3-). Receptor source: a human donor in good health. Some clones in this sample may be carry-over from other donors' samples.

This CDR3 reads CASSEVLAGESGELFF. V is TRBV2 and J is TRBJ2-2; the D call of TRBD2 rests on TCRdb alone, since no DNA is present to check it. The germline V gene encodes CDR1 SNHLY and CDR2 FYNNEI. This CDR3 is built from 16 residues.

The gene calls are TRBV2 and TRBJ1-2. The CDR3 loop spans 12 amino acids. Germline CDR1 SNHLY, CDR2 FYNNEI. The chain's CDR3 is CASLATDYGYTF.

This sequence joins TRBV5-1 and TRBJ2-1. The CDR3 is 13 residues long. Germline values: CDR1 SGHRS, CDR2 YFSETQ. CDR3 in amino acids: CASSFAVNNEQFF.

The chain joins TRBV6-2 or TRBV6-3 to TRBJ2-3. Germline V lookup: CDR1 MNHEY, CDR2 SVGEGT. The CDR3 length is 15 residues. CDR3 sequence reads: CASSSSSSYTDTQYF.

This clonotype registers medium-sized (0.01 to 0.1%) by frequency. The chain uses TRBV7-6 and TRBJ2-1; lacking DNA, the TRBD2 call made by TCRdb goes unchecked. CDR3 length equals 16 residues. Germline assignment: CDR1 SGHVS and CDR2 FNYEAQ. CDR3 amino acids: CASSLTLAGGNNEQFF.

This clonotype is classed as medium-sized by frequency. The genes are TRBV28 and TRBJ2-7; with no DNA, the TCRdb D assignment of TRBD1 cannot be verified. Germline V lookup: CDR1 MDHEN, CDR2 SYDVKM. This CDR3 comprises 15 residues. CDR3 amino acids: CASSLRTEAAGEQYF.

V usage is TRBV4-3 and J usage is TRBJ2-1; the D call of TRBD2 rests on TCRdb alone, since no DNA is present to check it. Germline CDR1 is LGHNA and CDR2 is YSLEER. There are 21 residues in the CDR3. This CDR3 reads CASSQNPGTSGIAYSYNEQFF.

This sequence joins TRBV15 and TRBJ2-1; TCRdb's assignment of TRBD2 cannot be checked, as there is no DNA. From germline, CDR1 is LNHNV and CDR2 YYDKDF (reference sequence). The CDR3 has 17 residues. CDR3 region: CATSRDRQSPFSNEQFF.

V is TRBV29-1 and J is TRBJ2-1; checking the TCRdb D call of TRBD1 is not possible without DNA. The CDR3 extends over 14 amino acids. In germline, CDR1 is SQVTM, CDR2 ANQGSEA. The chain's CDR3 is CSVDSQGTENEQFF.

This clonotype is classed as medium-sized (0.01 to 0.1%) by frequency. The rearrangement links TRBV12-3 or TRBV12-4 to TRBJ2-2. This CDR3 spans 15 amino acids. CDR3 sequence: CASRKTWGITGELFF.

This clonotype is labeled medium-sized (0.01 to 0.1%) based on frequency. The rearrangement links TRBV14 to TRBJ1-1. This CDR3 is built from 13 residues. Germline V gene lookup returns CDR1 SGHDN and CDR2 FVKESK. This CDR3 reads CASSQVGGTEAFF.

This chain links TRBV13 with TRBJ2-3; TCRdb gives TRBD2 as the D gene, but with no DNA this cannot be confirmed. The germline V gene encodes CDR1 PRHDT and CDR2 FYEKMQ (reference sequence). The CDR3 runs 15 residues. The CDR3 loop reads CASSPSGMVADTQYF.

V and J are TRBV18 and TRBJ2-3. Germline V gives CDR1 KGHSH, CDR2 LQKENI. This CDR3 contains 11 residues. CDR3 residues: CASSVSDTQYF.

This clonotype ranks as medium-sized (0.01 to 0.1%) in terms of frequency. The CDR3 reads CASGLVLGGGAVNTDTQYF. This chain joins TRBV12-5 and TRBJ2-3; TCRdb picks TRBD1, but there is no DNA to check that call. Germline CDR1 is LGHNT and CDR2 is FRNRAP. This CDR3 region has 19 residues.

By frequency, this clonotype registers medium-sized. The J gene is TRBJ1-1, the V gene TRBV6-6. Germline CDR1 and CDR2: MNHNY and SVGAGI (reference sequence). CDR3 length equals 12 residues. The CDR3 here is CASSLGQLEAFF.

The rearrangement links TRBV6-2 or TRBV6-3 to TRBJ2-1; TCRdb outputs TRBD2, but without DNA this stays unchecked. This CDR3 has 20 residues. The V gene's germline CDR1 is MNHEY and CDR2 SVGEGT. CDR3 amino acids: CASSFPGLAWEFSSYNEQFF.

This clonotype ranks as medium-sized in terms of frequency. The genes are TRBV7-9 and TRBJ1-3. The CDR3 is 16 residues long. Germline assignment: CDR1 SEHNR and CDR2 FQNEAQ (reference sequence). Here the CDR3 reads CASSPTDATRGNTIYF.

The J gene is TRBJ2-7, the V gene TRBV29-1; the TCRdb D gene call, TRBD1, has no DNA to confirm it. CDR1 and CDR2 (germline): SQVTM, ANQGSEA. This CDR3 comprises 14 residues. CDR3 residues: CSVEFTGTAYEQYF.

Frequency places this clonotype as medium-sized. J is TRBJ1-4 and V is TRBV12-1; TCRdb's assignment of TRBD1 cannot be checked, as there is no DNA. TRBV12-1 is reported as a pseudogene. The CDR3 loop spans 14 amino acids. CDR3 in amino acids: CASSFTGTNEKLFF.

The rearrangement links TRBV20-1 to TRBJ2-2; TCRdb outputs TRBD2, but without DNA this stays unchecked. The CDR3 runs to 15 residues. Germline assignment: CDR1 DFQATT and CDR2 SNEGSKA (reference sequence). The CDR3 is CSAHQRGANTGELFF.

The rearrangement uses TRBV29-1 and TRBJ1-1. Germline lookup yields CDR1 SQVTM and CDR2 ANQGSEA. This CDR3 has 14 residues. The CDR3 reads CSVEGRGQNTEAFF.

According to its frequency, this clonotype is medium-sized (0.01 to 0.1%). The rearrangement joins TRBV5-1 to TRBJ2-7; as DNA is missing, the TRBD1 call by TCRdb cannot be tested. This CDR3 spans 15 amino acids. CDR1 and CDR2 (germline): SGHRS, YFSETQ. CDR3 protein: CASSIHHRGTYEQYF.

CDR3 sequence reads: CASSLDSAGSWTEAFF. The chain couples TRBV11-2 to TRBJ1-1. CDR1 is SGHAT and CDR2 is FQNNGV in the germline V gene. There are 16 residues in the CDR3.

This chain uses TRBV5-1 with TRBJ1-1. The germline V gene has CDR1 SGHRS and CDR2 YFSETQ. The CDR3 has 13 amino acids. The CDR3 here is CASSLGLSTEAFF.

The chain is built from TRBV29-1 and TRBJ2-5; TCRdb's D gene call, TRBD2, goes unchecked for lack of DNA. Per the germline V gene, CDR1 is SQVTM and CDR2 is ANQGSEA. This CDR3 is 16 amino acids long. CDR3 protein: CSVEVSSGGPQETQYF.

This chain joins TRBV27 and TRBJ2-7; TCRdb indicates TRBD1, and absent DNA this call remains unverified. Germline values: CDR1 MNHEY, CDR2 SMNVEV (reference sequence). The CDR3 loop spans 11 amino acids. The CDR3: CASIQGREQYF.

The chain links TRBV5-1 to TRBJ2-1. CDR3 size: 11 residues. Looked up from germline, CDR1 is SGHRS and CDR2 is YFSETQ. The CDR3 protein is CASSLGGEQFF.